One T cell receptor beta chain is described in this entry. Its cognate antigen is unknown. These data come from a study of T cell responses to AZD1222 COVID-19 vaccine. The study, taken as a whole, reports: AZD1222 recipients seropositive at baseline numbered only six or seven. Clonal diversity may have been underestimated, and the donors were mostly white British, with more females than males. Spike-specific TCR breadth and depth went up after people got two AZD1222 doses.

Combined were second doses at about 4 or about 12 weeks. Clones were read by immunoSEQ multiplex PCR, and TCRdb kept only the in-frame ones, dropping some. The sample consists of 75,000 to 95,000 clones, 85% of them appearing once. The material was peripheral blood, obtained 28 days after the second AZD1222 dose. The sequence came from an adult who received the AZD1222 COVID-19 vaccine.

The CDR3 nucleotides read TGCGCCAGCAGCCCACGACAGGCCGACCCTAACTATGGCTACACCTTC. Protein sequence: CASSPRQADPNYGYTF. This chain connects TRBV5-1 to TRBJ1-2; D is perhaps TRBD1 (6 bases). This CDR3 is 16 amino acids long. Between the trimmed V and J ends, which lost 4 bases and 0 bases, there was a span of 16 bases. Germline CDR1 SGHRS, CDR2 YFSETQ.